This entry is about one T cell receptor beta chain. There is no known antigen for this receptor. The data were obtained in a study of monozygotic twins with inflammatory bowel disease (dated by TCRdb to about 2019). Background for the entire study: In total, some 30 monozygotic twin pairs made up the full study: 19 Danish pairs, all IBD-discordant, plus nine German pairs, of which four were IBD-concordant and five were IBD-discordant. Within discordant pairs, disease-associated traits were sought mainly by comparing IBD patients with their genetically identical healthy co-twins. Each individual had, on average, about 151 000 unique TCRalpha sequences and 181 000 unique TCRbeta sequences available for analysis.

The germline V gene gives CDR1 as SGHRS and CDR2 as YFSETQ. The CDR3 spans 13 residues, from the cysteine through the phenylalanine. The entry carries no DNA sequence. The method was 5' RACE. Each TCR library was prepared from around 3,400 ng of total RNA. For each sample, cDNA was synthesized in eight separate reactions using SMARTScribe reverse transcriptase. During cDNA synthesis, template switching introduced unique molecular identifiers that contained a 6-nucleotide sample barcode. Two nested PCRs of about 17 and 10 cycles amplified the TCRalpha and TCRbeta cDNA, and bead purification followed each PCR. Before amplification, cDNA was treated with uracil DNA-glycosylase and purified using the QIAquick PCR purification kit. In the second PCR, Illumina TruSeq-compatible adapters and sample-specific barcodes were added. Library quality and concentration were assessed using TapeStation and Qubit, and about 5.2 ng of each library was pooled. Pooled libraries were sequenced on an Illumina HiSeq2500 single-index Rapid Run with 2 x 100 bp reads and custom sequencing primers. In the paper's pipeline: PCR and sequencing errors were corrected by UMI-based consensus assembly using MiGEC version 1.2.6. MiXCR version 2.1.1 handled V(D)J alignment, clonotype assembly and CDR3 extraction. Gene usage, clonotype sharing and MAIT/NKT TCR abundance were normalised by analysing the top 1000, 10 000 and 20 000 clonotypes per sample. After downsampling to 27 000 UMIs, diversity was calculated as the inverse Simpson index using the vegan R package. Paired Mann-Whitney U tests were applied to discordant twin pairs, with Benjamini-Hochberg correction for multiple testing. After TCRdb reprocessed the reads, each CDR3 protein sequence was kept as one row, without DNA. TCRdb, rather than the study authors, made the V and J calls. This sample's table has entries for over 110,000 distinct CDR3 sequences. The ten largest clones add up to roughly 2.5% of the sample.

The study at large found these results: The results gave no support for a single strong signal or clonotype linked to IBD. Fewer clonotypes were shared with other individuals by IBD patients than by healthy twins, most markedly in patients showing signs of disease activity. Different T cell subtypes could not be distinguished in the analysis. Repertoire similarity did not differ between concordant and discordant twins, possibly due to limited statistical power. IBD patients had lower TCRbeta repertoire diversity, measured by the inverse Simpson index, than their healthy co-twins. Differing immunosuppressive treatments among patients may have added background noise and inter-individual variability to the repertoires.

From each donor, a roughly 2.5 ml peripheral blood sample was drawn into PAXgene tubes and stored at -80 degrees C. Total RNA was isolated from whole blood with the PAXgene blood miRNA kit on an automated QIAcube, without T cell sorting. Peripheral blood from monozygotic twin pairs who were concordant or discordant for inflammatory bowel disease underwent deep TCRalpha and TCRbeta repertoire profiling using unique molecular barcoding. Smoking habits were recorded for all twin pairs, and each individual was classified as a current, former or never smoker. This receptor was obtained from a human donor with ulcerative colitis or Crohn's disease, or a healthy co-twin of an affected twin (not recorded which). Sequencing was carried out using blood. The chain uses TRBV5-1 and TRBJ1-1; TCRdb gives TRBD1 as the D gene, but with no DNA this cannot be confirmed. For the CDR3, the sequence is CASSAGGGTEAFF.